These 6 T cell receptor beta chains were sequenced from one sample in a study of CD8+ T cells in alopecia areata. It was cDNA, reverse transcribed from extracted RNA, that served as the sequencing template. Sequencing was performed with immunoSEQ multiplex PCR; in TCRdb, only in-frame clones are kept and a portion is missing. The profile covers 110,000 to 150,000 clones, with about 60% appearing a single time and roughly 6.7% taken by the ten largest. This material consisted of CD4+ T cells sorted from blood, taken at week 0. The source is a human donor with alopecia areata.

The chain is built from TRBV5-1 and TRBJ2-3; 12 positions agree with TRBD2. The CDR3 covers 17 residues. V was pared by 0 bases and J by 7 bases, with 9 bases of the junction left unmatched. Per germline, CDR1 SGHRS and CDR2 YFSETQ. The CDR3 here is CASSLAPSGGAGNTQYF. The DNA of the CDR3 is TGCGCCAGCAGCTTGGCCCCTAGCGGGGGGGCCGGGAATACGCAGTATTTT.

The table lists this clone with a few counts. This chain connects TRBV6-5 to TRBJ1-2, with TRBD1 as a possible D gene (5 bases). Germline V CDR1 and CDR2: MNHEY, SVGAGI. The CDR3 spans 12 residues. The V end was cut by 8 bases, the J end by 4 bases, with 11 bases between. In DNA form, the CDR3 reads TGTGCCAGCGGCCCAGGGATCTATGGCTACACCTTC. It yields the protein CASGPGIYGYTF.

The chain employs TRBV25-1 and TRBJ2-5; D call uncertain. Germline CDR1 MGHDK, CDR2 SYGVNS. The CDR3 spans 13 residues. Trimming removed 4 bases at V and 5 bases at J, with 11 bases between. As DNA, the CDR3 is TGTGCCAGCAGTGTCCCCTTCCGGGAGACCCAGTACTTC. This gives the protein CASSVPFRETQYF. The full variable domain, in which reference TRBV25-1 and TRBJ2-5 provide the parts outside the CDR3, is EADIYQTPRYLVIGTGKKITLECSQTMGHDKMYWYQQDPGMELHLIHYSYGVNSTEKGDLSSESTVSRIRTEHFPLTLESARPSHTSQYLCASSVPFRETQYFGPGTRLLVL.

Here the CDR3 reads CAWSETSGTQYF. The CDR3 coding sequence is TGTGCCTGGAGTGAGACTAGCGGGACCCAGTACTTC. This chain joins TRBV30 and TRBJ2-5, with 9 bases matching TRBD2. The germline CDR1 and CDR2 sequences are GTSNPN and SVGIG (reference sequence). The ends lost 1 base at V and 7 bases at J; junction bases unmatched: 1. The CDR3 loop spans 12 amino acids.

This clone was seen only a few times. In the same sample, other DNA sequences code for this CDR3. The J gene is TRBJ1-5, the V gene TRBV7-9; D remains ambiguous. Germline V gene lookup returns CDR1 SEHNR and CDR2 FQNEAQ (reference sequence). The CDR3 length is 15 residues. Trimming pared 0 bases from V and 1 base from J, leaving 7 bases between. The CDR3 bases are TGTGCCAGCAGCTTAGCGGTGGGGAGCAATCAGCCCCAGCATTTT. As protein: CASSLAVGSNQPQHF.

The chain carries TRBV7-8 and TRBJ1-2; the D is unclear. Trimming took off 2 bases at V and 1 base at J, with 8 bases between the two ends. CDR1 is SGHVS, CDR2 FQNEAQ, per germline. This CDR3 has 14 residues. CDR3 amino acids: CASSLQTYNYGYTF. The CDR3 nucleotides read TGTGCCAGCAGCTTACAGACGTATAACTATGGCTACACCTTC.